Presented here are 18 T cell receptor beta chains from one specimen sequenced in a study of blood T cell repertoires in COVID-19. This table comes from immunoSEQ multiplex PCR, and its TCRdb copy is limited to in-frame clones, with some not included. The data show under 250,000 clones, about 83% seen once. Sequences were obtained from peripheral blood. Receptors originate from a man younger than 40 who had recovered from COVID-19.

CDR3 in DNA: TGTGCCAGCAGCTATTTTAGCGGCCAAGAGACCCAGTACTTC. Translating it yields CASSYFSGQETQYF. The chain uses TRBV7-9 and TRBJ2-5, with TRBD2 as a possible D gene (6 bases). Trimming took 4 bases from V and 1 from J, leaving 10 bases between them. Germline assignment: CDR1 SEHNR and CDR2 FQNEAQ (reference sequence). This CDR3 contains 14 residues.

The V and J genes are TRBV10-3 and TRBJ2-5; a possible D gene is TRBD1 (6 bases). Trimming shortened V by 3 bases and J by 5 bases, and 10 bases separated the two germline ends. Germline V gene lookup returns CDR1 ENHRY and CDR2 SYGVKD. The CDR3 has 13 residues. CDR3 nucleotide sequence: TGTGCCATCAGTGAAAGTCAGGGGGAGACCCAGTACTTC. Translated, it gives CAISESQGETQYF.

The chain has TRBV18 and TRBJ2-2; D remains unclear. CDR1 KGHSH and CDR2 LQKENI come from the germline V gene. The CDR3 covers 16 residues. Trimming left V 3 bases short and J 4 bases short, with 15 bases between. CDR3 DNA sequence: TGTGCCAGCTCACCTCTTGACATTATGGGCACCGGGGAGCTGTTTTTT. It yields the protein CASSPLDIMGTGELFF. Full variable domain (outside the CDR3, taken from reference TRBV18 and TRBJ2-2): NAGVMQNPRHLVRRRGQEARLRCSPMKGHSHVYWYRQLPEEGLKFMVYLQKENIIDESGMPKERFSAEFPKEGPSILRIQQVVRGDSAAYFCASSPLDIMGTGELFFGEGSRLTVL.

This clone appeared once. The chain combines TRBV20-1 with TRBJ2-5; a weak D match, TRBD2 (5 bases). V was clipped by 8 bases and J by 1 base, with 8 bases between them. The CDR3 consists of 11 residues. Germline CDR1 and CDR2: DFQATT and SNEGSKA (reference sequence). CDR3: CSWAGQETQYF. In nucleotides, the CDR3 is TGCAGTTGGGCGGGCCAAGAGACCCAGTACTTC.

In regard to this clone: At the DNA level, this CDR3 is encoded by other sequences in the same sample as well. This chain links TRBV7-3 with TRBJ2-3, with 13 bases aligning to TRBD2. Germline V gives CDR1 SGHTA, CDR2 FQGTGA. The CDR3 length is 16 residues. J gave up 1 base and V 4 bases, and 2 bases lay outside the gene matches. CDR3 bases: TGTGCCAGCAGCTCTGGACTAGCGGGGGGCACAGATACGCAGTATTTT. Translation gives CASSSGLAGGTDTQYF.

The V call is TRBV7-2, the J call TRBJ2-2; TRBD1 matches 8 bases. CDR3 size: 16 residues. The V and J ends lost 5 bases and 5 bases, in that order; junction bases with no gene match: 10. The germline V gene has CDR1 SGHTA and CDR2 FQGNSA. DNA for the CDR3: TGTGCCAGCAGCACCGGACAGGGTGTAAAGACCGGGGAGCTGTTTTTT. Amino acids: CASSTGQGVKTGELFF.

The rearrangement links TRBV6-5 to TRBJ1-6; 9 nucleotides line up with TRBD1. V lost 1 base and J lost 10; bases outside the gene matches: 8. Germline V gene data show CDR1 as MNHEY and CDR2 as SVGAGI. This CDR3 comprises 16 residues. CDR3 sequence (DNA): TGTGCCAGCAGTTACTTTTTGGGACAGGGAATCTCACCCCTCCACTTT. This gives the protein CASSYFLGQGISPLHF.

This clone was observed at least ten times. This chain connects TRBV6-2 or TRBV6-3 to TRBJ1-5; 7 nucleotides line up with TRBD1. The J segment lost 4 bases and the V segment lost 6 bases, leaving 6 bases of the junction unmatched. Germline loops: CDR1 MNHEY, CDR2 SVGEGT. This CDR3 has 14 residues. The CDR3 nucleotides read TGTGCCAGCAGCCTGGGACAGCTTAATCAGCCCCAGCATTTT. It specifies CASSLGQLNQPQHF.

This chain uses TRBV12-3 or TRBV12-4 with TRBJ1-1; D call uncertain. The CDR3 sequence is 12 residues long. V lost 6 bases to trimming and J lost 2 bases, with 7 bases between them. The CDR3 reads CASRGLNTEAFF. In DNA, the CDR3 is TGTGCCAGCAGGGGCCTAAACACTGAAGCTTTCTTT.

This clone was seen only a few times. This chain joins TRBV6-5 and TRBJ1-4; D unresolved. The CDR3 loop spans 15 amino acids. CDR1 MNHEY and CDR2 SVGAGI come from the germline V gene. Trimming took 8 bases from V and 0 from J, leaving 13 bases between them. The chain's CDR3 is CASSMGSATNEKLFF. Here the CDR3 DNA reads TGTGCCAGCTCCATGGGCAGTGCAACTAATGAAAAACTGTTTTTT.

The chain uses TRBV6-5 and TRBJ1-1; D remains unclear. With 8 bases removed from V and 4 bases from J, the gap between germline ends came to 11 bases. The CDR3 is made up of 12 amino acids. Germline CDR1 MNHEY, CDR2 SVGAGI. The DNA of the CDR3 is TGTGCCAGCGCCCGAGTGGTCACTGAAGCTTTCTTT. The encoded protein is CASARVVTEAFF.

A remark on this clone: This sample also contains other DNA sequences that code for the same CDR3. The rearrangement uses TRBV9 and TRBJ2-1; 7 nucleotides align to TRBD1. From germline, CDR1 is SGDLS and CDR2 YYNGEE. The CDR3 covers 15 residues. V shed 0 bases, J shed 3 bases, and the junction held 3 bases outside the gene matches. The CDR3 DNA reads as TGTGCCAGCAGCGTAGAGGCAGGGGGCTACAATGAGCAGTTCTTC. Residues: CASSVEAGGYNEQFF.

The rearrangement joins TRBV7-2 to TRBJ1-1; 7 nucleotides agree with TRBD1. The CDR3 has 15 amino acids. The germline gives CDR1 SGHTA, CDR2 FQGNSA. V lost 5 bases, J lost 1 base, and 7 bases stayed unmatched. CDR3 sequence (DNA): TGTGCCAGCAGCCCTGGGGACAGAAAGAACACTGAAGCTTTCTTT. It yields the protein CASSPGDRKNTEAFF.

The chain is built from TRBV9 and TRBJ1-2; 9 bases are shared with TRBD1. The junction had 21 bases not matched to a gene; V was cut back by 5 bases and J by 4 bases. CDR1 SGDLS and CDR2 YYNGEE come from the germline V gene. The CDR3 is 19 residues long. The CDR3 coding sequence is TGTGCCAGCAGTGGGTTCTCTTCCGGGACAGGGAGTCTCGGCTATGGCTACACCTTC. It encodes CASSGFSSGTGSLGYGYTF.

The rearrangement uses TRBV4-1 and TRBJ2-3; 9 bases line up with TRBD2. This CDR3 has 18 amino acids. Germline-derived CDR1 and CDR2 are MGHRA and YSYEKL. The V and J ends lost 0 bases and 1 base, in that order; junction bases with no gene match: 8. The CDR3 DNA is TGCGCCAGCAGCCAAGAACCCCCGGCTAGCGGGGGCACAGATACGCAGTATTTT. This gives the protein CASSQEPPASGGTDTQYF.

The chain links TRBV4-1 to TRBJ2-2; 7 nucleotides align to TRBD2. The CDR3 is 17 residues long. Unmatched junction bases numbered 8, after V lost 3 bases and J lost 1 base. Germline V gene lookup returns CDR1 MGHRA and CDR2 YSYEKL. This chain's CDR3 is CASSHDLGGWNTGELFF. In DNA, the CDR3 is TGCGCCAGCAGCCACGATCTCGGGGGGTGGAACACCGGGGAGCTGTTTTTT.

The chain employs TRBV19 and TRBJ1-2; possibly TRBD1 for D (6 bases). V was clipped by 4 bases and J by 4 bases, with 19 bases between them. This CDR3 has 16 amino acids. The germline gives CDR1 LNHDA, CDR2 SQIVND (reference sequence). In DNA, the CDR3 is TGTGCCAGTAGTACCCGACGGGACACAAACCGCTATGGCTACACCTTC. This codes for CASSTRRDTNRYGYTF.

The chain employs TRBV5-6 and TRBJ2-5, with 8 bases fitting TRBD1. The CDR3 contains 15 residues. V gave up 3 bases and J gave up 2 bases; unmatched junction bases: 6. Germline CDR1 SGHDT, CDR2 YYEEEE. CDR3 in DNA: TGTGCCAGCAGCTCCCAGACAGGGGCACAAGAGACCCAGTACTTC. Its protein is CASSSQTGAQETQYF.